This is a list of T cell receptor beta chains from one sample in a study of PD-L1 blockade in urothelial cancer. Assay: immunoSEQ multiplex PCR; the TCRdb copy retains only in-frame clones and omits some. The sample comprises 70,000 to 75,000 clones, less than 90% of which are singletons, and 3.4% rests with the top ten. Source: PBMCs, taken around atezolizumab (anti-PD-L1) treatment. The receptor set was obtained from a man aged 55 to 69 with urothelial cancer. CDR3s include the opening cysteine and the closing phenylalanine or tryptophan. D genes are given only for firm matches. Clone size is stated in some rows and not others, as once, few, many or a class when expanded.

clone_size cdr3_length j_call v_call d_call cdr3_aa cdr3_nt
. 12 TRBJ1-2 TRBV19 . CASSISVYGYTF TGTGCCAGTAGTATATCAGTCTATGGCTACACCTTC
. 11 TRBJ2-1 TRBV7-2 . CASSAGIVQFF TGTGCCAGCAGCGCCGGGATTGTGCAGTTCTTC
. 12 TRBJ1-2 TRBV6-6 . CASSDRYYGYTF TGTGCCAGCAGCGACAGATACTATGGCTACACCTTC
. 18 TRBJ2-7 TRBV5-1 . CASSSGGLSGRSFWEQYF TGCGCCAGCAGCTCAGGGGGCCTCAGCGGGAGGTCGTTTTGGGAGCAGTACTTC
. 14 TRBJ2-3 TRBV15 . CATSRGIGTDTQYF TGTGCCACGTCCAGGGGAATTGGTACAGATACGCAGTATTTT
. 15 TRBJ1-4 TRBV2 . CASSEIGAVGEKLFF TGTGCCAGCAGTGAAATAGGGGCGGTGGGTGAAAAACTGTTTTTT
few 18 TRBJ2-7 TRBV7-2 TRBD2 CASSLVGLAGGGGYEQYF TGTGCCAGCAGCTTAGTAGGGCTAGCGGGAGGCGGGGGGTACGAGCAGTACTTC
. 15 TRBJ2-5 TRBV7-3 TRBD2 CASSFLAGVRETQYF TGTGCCAGCAGCTTCCTAGCGGGGGTCCGGGAGACCCAGTACTTC
. 15 TRBJ2-1 TRBV18 TRBD2 CASSLGLAGGEEQFF TGTGCCAGCTCACTTGGACTAGCGGGAGGAGAAGAGCAGTTCTTC
. 17 TRBJ2-7 TRBV7-2 TRBD2 CASSLGVSGRRSHEQYF TGTGCCAGCAGCTTAGGGGTTAGCGGGAGAAGGAGTCACGAGCAGTACTTC
. 14 TRBJ2-5 TRBV11-3 . CASSLIGLSETQYF TGTGCCAGCAGCTTGATCGGGTTATCGGAGACCCAGTACTTC
. 15 TRBJ2-3 TRBV7-9 TRBD2 CASSLEGLGTDTQYF TGTGCCAGCAGCTTAGAGGGACTAGGCACAGATACGCAGTATTTT
. 15 TRBJ2-2 TRBV7-2 . CASSLTGSNTGELFF TGTGCCAGCAGCTTGACGGGATCGAACACCGGGGAGCTGTTTTTT
medium-sized 10 TRBJ1-2 TRBV19 . CASTGSGYTF TGTGCCAGTACGGGAAGTGGCTACACCTTC
. 14 TRBJ2-1 TRBV5-1 TRBD2 CASSLGTSTNEQFF TGCGCCAGCAGCTTAGGGACTAGCACAAATGAGCAGTTCTTC
. 13 TRBJ2-5 TRBV9 TRBD1 CASSAGGTETQYF TGTGCCAGCAGCGCAGGGGGTACGGAGACCCAGTACTTC
. 13 TRBJ2-1 TRBV25-1 . CASSGLGYNEQFF TGTGCCAGCAGTGGACTCGGCTACAATGAGCAGTTCTTC
once 16 TRBJ2-7 TRBV28 . CASIGWEGPGKGGQYF TGTGCCAGCATAGGGTGGGAGGGCCCTGGGAAGGGGGGGCAGTACTTC
. 14 TRBJ1-1 TRBV6-6 . CASSSTVAGTEAFF TGTGCCAGCAGTTCGACGGTGGCGGGCACTGAAGCTTTCTTT
. 14 TRBJ1-1 TRBV5-1 . CASSLGAGNTEAFF TGCGCCAGCAGCTTGGGGGCGGGTAACACTGAAGCTTTCTTT
. 13 TRBJ2-7 TRBV19 . CASRPRVSYEQYF TGTGCCAGTAGACCCAGGGTCTCCTACGAGCAGTACTTC
. 16 TRBJ2-3 TRBV10-1 TRBD2 CASSEMASGRTDTQYF TGCGCCAGCAGTGAGATGGCTAGCGGACGCACAGATACGCAGTATTTT
. 15 TRBJ1-2 TRBV6-1 TRBD1 CASSEGGAGGPTYTF TGTGCCAGCAGTGAAGGAGGGGCAGGGGGCCCTACCTACACCTTC
. 16 TRBJ2-3 TRBV19 . CASSIRSVGRVDTQYF TGTGCCAGTAGTATACGGTCAGTCGGCCGGGTAGATACGCAGTATTTT
. 14 TRBJ2-1 TRBV4-1 TRBD1 CASSRSDRGHEQFF TGCGCCAGCAGTCGATCGGACAGGGGGCATGAGCAGTTCTTC
. 15 TRBJ1-1 TRBV6-5 TRBD1 CASRRGQGALTEAFF TGTGCCAGCAGACGCGGACAGGGGGCGTTGACTGAAGCTTTCTTT
. 16 TRBJ1-5 TRBV27 TRBD1 CASRAGTGDSNQPQHF TGTGCCAGCAGAGCCGGGACAGGAGATAGCAATCAGCCCCAGCATTTT
. 16 TRBJ2-5 TRBV11-2 TRBD2 CASSLAVAGGPETQYF TGTGCCAGCAGCTTAGCGGTAGCGGGGGGGCCAGAGACCCAGTACTTC
once 17 TRBJ1-2 TRBV30 TRBD1 CAWRETGGRGAFYGYTF TGTGCCTGGAGAGAGACAGGGGGGCGGGGGGCGTTCTATGGCTACACCTTC
. 13 TRBJ2-7 TRBV5-1 . CASSYAGRYEQYF TGCGCCAGCAGCTACGCAGGGCGCTACGAGCAGTACTTC
. 13 TRBJ2-2 TRBV29-1 . CSVSRANTGELFF TGCAGCGTTAGCAGGGCGAACACCGGGGAGCTGTTTTTT
. 17 TRBJ2-4 TRBV6-1 . CASSEAISRANQNIQYF TGTGCCAGCAGTGAAGCGATTTCGCGGGCCAACCAAAACATTCAGTACTTC
. 16 TRBJ1-3 TRBV7-5 . CVRSLGGHRSGNTIYF TGTGTCAGAAGCTTAGGTGGACACCGCTCTGGAAACACCATATATTTT
few 13 TRBJ1-2 TRBV7-3 . CASSYGAGESPTF TGTGCCAGCAGCTACGGAGCCGGGGAGTCTCCCACCTTC
. 16 TRBJ1-2 TRBV19 . CASSILLRQALYGYTF TGTGCCAGTAGTATCCTCCTTAGGCAGGCTCTCTATGGCTACACCTTC
. 14 TRBJ2-5 TRBV6-5 TRBD2 CASSLGGRVETQYF TGTGCCAGCAGTTTGGGAGGGCGGGTCGAGACCCAGTACTTC
. 14 TRBJ2-7 TRBV11-2 . CASSPRGESYEQYF TGTGCCAGCAGCCCCCGTGGGGAGAGTTACGAGCAGTACTTC
. 15 TRBJ2-2 TRBV6-5 TRBD1 CASSYGDRPTGELFF TGTGCCAGCAGTTACGGGGACAGACCCACCGGGGAGCTGTTTTTT
once 14 TRBJ1-6 TRBV18 . CASSPDSANSPLHF TGTGCCAGCTCACCCGACAGTGCAAATTCACCCCTCCACTTT
. 14 TRBJ1-2 TRBV5-1 . CASSLDYQFYGYTF TGCGCCAGCAGCTTGGATTACCAGTTCTATGGCTACACCTTC
once 13 TRBJ1-3 TRBV4-3 TRBD1 CASSPDRGNTIYF TGCGCCAGCAGCCCGGACAGGGGAAACACCATATATTTT
. 11 TRBJ2-7 TRBV29-1 . CSVARGGEQYF TGCAGCGTTGCGAGGGGGGGCGAGCAGTATTTC
once 15 TRBJ1-1 TRBV5-1 . CASSPWTGGDTEAFF TGCGCCAGCAGCCCTTGGACGGGAGGAGACACTGAAGCTTTCTTT
. 15 TRBJ1-5 TRBV23-1 . CASSPPMGAYQPQHF TGCGCCAGCAGTCCCCCGATGGGAGCGTATCAGCCCCAGCATTTT
. 14 TRBJ2-7 TRBV11-1 TRBD1 CASSFLAGGIEQYF TGTGCCAGCAGCTTCTTGGCAGGGGGTATCGAGCAGTACTTC
. 15 TRBJ1-1 TRBV2 TRBD1 CASTRTGNMNTEAFF TGTGCCAGCACCCGGACAGGGAACATGAACACTGAAGCTTTCTTT
. 16 TRBJ1-6 TRBV5-8 . CASSSRAGRGNSPLHF TGTGCCAGCAGCTCGAGAGCCGGCAGGGGTAATTCACCCCTCCACTTT
. 16 TRBJ1-2 TRBV6-1 . CASSEMTVGQSYGYTF TGTGCCAGCAGTGAAATGACTGTAGGACAGAGCTATGGCTACACCTTC
. 12 TRBJ2-1 TRBV4-3 . CASSQEYNEQFF TGCGCCAGCAGCCAGGAGTACAATGAGCAGTTCTTC
. 16 TRBJ1-6 TRBV11-2 TRBD1 CASSPGQASYNSPLHF TGTGCCAGCAGCCCGGGACAGGCCAGCTATAATTCACCCCTCCACTTT
. 14 TRBJ2-7 TRBV19 TRBD1 CASSKRDRVHEQYF TGTGCCAGTAGTAAAAGGGACAGGGTCCACGAGCAGTACTTC
. 13 TRBJ1-1 TRBV7-6 . CASSLEFNSEAFF TGTGCCAGCAGCTTAGAATTTAACAGTGAAGCTTTCTTT
. 12 TRBJ2-1 TRBV29-1 . CSVGGGNNEQFF TGCAGCGTTGGGGGCGGGAACAATGAGCAGTTCTTC
few 13 TRBJ1-2 TRBV5-1 TRBD1 CASSGQGRNGYTF TGCGCCAGCAGCGGACAGGGGAGGAATGGCTACACCTTC